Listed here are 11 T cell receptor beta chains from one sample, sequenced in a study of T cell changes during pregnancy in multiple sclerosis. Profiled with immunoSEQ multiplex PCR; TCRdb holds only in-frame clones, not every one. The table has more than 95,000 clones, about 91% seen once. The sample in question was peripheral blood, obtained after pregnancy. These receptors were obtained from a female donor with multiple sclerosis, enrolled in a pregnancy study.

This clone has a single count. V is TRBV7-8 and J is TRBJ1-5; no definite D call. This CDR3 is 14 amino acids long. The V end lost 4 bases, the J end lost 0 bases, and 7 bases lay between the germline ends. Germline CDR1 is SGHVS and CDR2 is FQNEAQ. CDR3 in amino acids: CASSSFYSNQPQHF. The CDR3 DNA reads TGTGCCAGCAGCTCCTTTTATAGCAATCAGCCCCAGCATTTT.

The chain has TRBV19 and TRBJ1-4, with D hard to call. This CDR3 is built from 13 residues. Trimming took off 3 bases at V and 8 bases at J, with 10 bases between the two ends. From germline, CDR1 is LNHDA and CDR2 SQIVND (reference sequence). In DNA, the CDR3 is TGTGCCAGTAGTATGTCTGGAGGGGAAAAACTGTTTTTT. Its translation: CASSMSGGEKLFF.

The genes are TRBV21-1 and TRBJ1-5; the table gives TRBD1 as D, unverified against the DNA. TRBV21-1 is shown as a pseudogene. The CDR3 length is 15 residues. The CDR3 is CASSKPGTVRPAQHF. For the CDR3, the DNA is TGTGCCAGCAGCAAACCCGGGACAGTCCGTCCGGCCCAGCATTTT.

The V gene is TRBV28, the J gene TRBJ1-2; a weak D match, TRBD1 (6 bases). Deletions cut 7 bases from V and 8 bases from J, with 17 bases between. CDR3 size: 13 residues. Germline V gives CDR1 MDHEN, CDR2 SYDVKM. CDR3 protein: CASTDPLRGGYTF. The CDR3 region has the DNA TGTGCCAGCACCGACCCACTCAGGGGCGGCTACACCTTC.

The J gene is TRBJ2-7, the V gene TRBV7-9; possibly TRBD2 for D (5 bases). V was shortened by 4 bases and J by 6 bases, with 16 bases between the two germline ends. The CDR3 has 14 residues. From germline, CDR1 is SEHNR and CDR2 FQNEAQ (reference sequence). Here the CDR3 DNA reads TGTGCCAGCAGCTCCCGTCTCGGACTTCGCGAGCAGTACTTC. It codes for CASSSRLGLREQYF.

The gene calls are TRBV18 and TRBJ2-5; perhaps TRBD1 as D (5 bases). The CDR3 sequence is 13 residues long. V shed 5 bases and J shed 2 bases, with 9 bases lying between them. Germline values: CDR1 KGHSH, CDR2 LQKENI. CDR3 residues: CASSGQGQETQYF. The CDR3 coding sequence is TGTGCCAGCTCAGGCCAGGGTCAAGAGACCCAGTACTTC.

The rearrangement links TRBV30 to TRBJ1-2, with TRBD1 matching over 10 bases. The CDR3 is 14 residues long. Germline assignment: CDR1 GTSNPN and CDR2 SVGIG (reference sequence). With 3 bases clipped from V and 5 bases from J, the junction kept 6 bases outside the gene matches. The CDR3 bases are TGTGCCTGGAGGGAGACAGGGGGCGTATATGGCTACACCTTC. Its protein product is CAWRETGGVYGYTF.

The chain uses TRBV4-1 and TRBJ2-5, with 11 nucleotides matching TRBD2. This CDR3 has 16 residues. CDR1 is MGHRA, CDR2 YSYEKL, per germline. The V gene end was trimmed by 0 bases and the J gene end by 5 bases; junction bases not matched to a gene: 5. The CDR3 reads CASSQDVAGGAETQYF. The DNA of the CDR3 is TGCGCCAGCAGCCAAGACGTAGCGGGGGGGGCCGAGACCCAGTACTTC.

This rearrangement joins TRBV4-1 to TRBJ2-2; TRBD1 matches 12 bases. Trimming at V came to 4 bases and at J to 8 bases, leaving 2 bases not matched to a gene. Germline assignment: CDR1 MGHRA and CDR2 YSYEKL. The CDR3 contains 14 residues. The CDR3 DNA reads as TGCGCCAGCAGCCGGGGACAGGGGGCTGGGGAGCTGTTTTTT. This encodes CASSRGQGAGELFF.

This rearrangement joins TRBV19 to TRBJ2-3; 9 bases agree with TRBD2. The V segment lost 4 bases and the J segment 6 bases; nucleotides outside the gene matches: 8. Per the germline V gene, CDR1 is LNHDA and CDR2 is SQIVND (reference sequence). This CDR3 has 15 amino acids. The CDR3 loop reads CASSSGGGASDTQYF. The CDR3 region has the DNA TGTGCCAGTAGTAGTGGCGGGGGGGCCTCTGATACGCAGTATTTT.

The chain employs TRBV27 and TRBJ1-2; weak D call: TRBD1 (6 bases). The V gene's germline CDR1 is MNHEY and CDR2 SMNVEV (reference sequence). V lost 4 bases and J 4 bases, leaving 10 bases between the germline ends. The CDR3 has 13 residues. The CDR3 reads CASSYRVGYGYTF. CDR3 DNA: TGTGCCAGCAGTTACAGGGTAGGCTATGGCTACACCTTC.